These 2 T cell receptor beta chains were all obtained from the same sample, sequenced in a study of T cells in Graves' hyperthyroidism and ophthalmopathy. Amplification targeted TCR beta CDR3 regions from RNA transcripts. A set of HTBI primers served as the primers for a first-round RT-PCR of the TCR CDR3. Via MiXCR, TCRdb re-called the multiplex PCR reads, giving one row per CDR3 protein. The data contain a few hundred thousand distinct CDR3 sequences, approximately 16% of them singletons. What was sequenced was blood. These receptors came from a woman aged 45-65 years with Graves' hyperthyroidism.

There are a few counts of this clonotype. This chain links TRBV14 with TRBJ1-2; weak D call: TRBD1 (5 bases). The CDR3 loop spans 13 amino acids. The V and J ends lost 2 bases and 8 bases respectively, with 12 bases between them. Germline loops: CDR1 SGHDN, CDR2 FVKESK. The CDR3 DNA sequence: TGTGCCAGCAGCCAACAGGGTGTGAGCGGCTACACCTTC. Encoded protein: CASSQQGVSGYTF.

This clonotype was found many times. The chain employs TRBV19 and TRBJ2-1, with TRBD2 matching 10 bases. Trimming cost V 6 bases and J 4 bases; bases outside gene matches: 9. The CDR3 length is 16 residues. Germline V lookup: CDR1 LNHDA, CDR2 SQIVND (reference sequence). In DNA, the CDR3 is TGTGCCAGTAGCATATTTCCTAGCGGGAGATACAATGAGCAGTTCTTC. This sequence encodes CASSIFPSGRYNEQFF.